What follows are 20 T cell receptor beta chains derived from one specimen sequenced in a study of human T cells and chemical hapten exposure. TCRdb fed the 5' RACE reads into MiXCR, producing one record per CDR3 protein. In the table there are about 110,000 distinct CDR3 sequences, 15% to 20% of which are singletons. RNA extraction used unfractionated whole blood as the source of total RNA. The receptors come from a human donor in good health.

The chain links TRBV19 to TRBJ2-3, with D perhaps being TRBD1 or TRBD2 (6 bases each). This CDR3 comprises 15 residues. Germline CDR1 reads LNHDA; CDR2 reads SQIVND (reference sequence). The V gene lost 5 bases and the J gene lost 2 bases, with 14 bases spanning the gap. CDR3 sequence: CASSPLGGITDTQYF. The DNA of the CDR3 is TGTGCCAGTAGTCCCCTCGGGGGCATCACAGATACGCAGTATTTT.

The rearrangement links TRBV6-5 to TRBJ2-1, with D tentatively TRBD1 or TRBD2 (5 bases each). V shed 2 bases and J shed 12 bases, with 17 bases lying between them. Germline CDR1 and CDR2: MNHEY and SVGAGI. CDR3 size: 14 residues. For the CDR3, the DNA is TGTGCCAGCAGTTACACTCGGAATGTGAGGGGGCAGTTCTTC. Encoded protein: CASSYTRNVRGQFF.

The chain recombines TRBV6-2 or TRBV6-3 with TRBJ2-7, with 7 bases matching TRBD2. This CDR3 has 13 residues. Germline loops: CDR1 MNHEY, CDR2 SVGEGT. J gave up 7 bases and V 7 bases, and 10 bases lay outside the gene matches. The chain's CDR3 is CASTFSGSGEQYF. CDR3 coding DNA: TGTGCCAGCACTTTTAGCGGGTCCGGGGAGCAGTACTTC.

V is TRBV11-3 and J is TRBJ2-7; D unresolved. V lost 4 bases to trimming and J lost 0 bases, with 16 bases between them. This CDR3 region has 16 residues. Per the germline V gene, CDR1 is SGHNT and CDR2 is YENEEA. The CDR3, as DNA: TGTGCCAGCAGCTCGGCCTGGCCGGCAGCCTCCTACGAGCAGTACTTC. As protein: CASSSAWPAASYEQYF.

The gene calls are TRBV7-9 and TRBJ2-3, with D maybe TRBD2 (7 bases). The CDR3 is 18 amino acids. Germline V lookup: CDR1 SEHNR, CDR2 FQNEAQ (reference sequence). Trimming took off 3 bases at V and 4 bases at J, with 23 bases between the two ends. CDR3: CASSFLQGLAERADTQYF. The CDR3 DNA follows: TGTGCCAGCAGCTTCCTCCAGGGGCTAGCGGAGAGGGCAGATACGCAGTATTTT.

This clonotype was picked up a small number of times. This chain links TRBV5-1 with TRBJ2-3; possibly TRBD1 or TRBD2 for D (5 bases each). Trimming removed 6 bases from V and 1 base from J, with 12 bases in between. The CDR3 totals 14 residues. Germline CDR1 SGHRS, CDR2 YFSETQ. This CDR3 reads CASTEGERTDTQYF. CDR3 bases: TGCGCCAGCACCGAAGGGGAGCGCACAGATACGCAGTATTTT.

This chain joins TRBV29-1 and TRBJ2-5; TRBD2 might be the D (5 bases). Germline V gives CDR1 SQVTM, CDR2 ANQGSEA. The CDR3 runs to 12 residues. The V and J ends lost 5 bases and 5 bases respectively, with 12 bases between them. CDR3 sequence reads: CSVLTRGETQYF. CDR3 coding DNA: TGCAGCGTTCTGACCAGAGGGGAGACCCAGTACTTC.

This clonotype turned up a few times. In DNA, the CDR3 is TGTGCCAGCAGCTTAGTGGACAGTGATCAGCCCCAGCATTTT. Translating it yields CASSLVDSDQPQHF. This chain joins TRBV7-9 and TRBJ1-5; D may be TRBD1 (6 bases). The V gene's germline CDR1 is SEHNR and CDR2 FQNEAQ (reference sequence). The V gene lost 1 base and the J gene lost 5 bases, with 9 bases spanning the gap. CDR3 size: 14 residues.

The chain has TRBV28 and TRBJ2-7, with 11 positions matching TRBD1. CDR3 length: 15 amino acids. Germline assignment: CDR1 MDHEN and CDR2 SYDVKM. The V segment lost 5 bases and the J segment 7 bases; nucleotides outside the gene matches: 10. The CDR3 DNA reads as TGTGCCAGCAGTCCCGCCGGGACAGGGGGAGGTGAGCAGTACTTC. Protein product: CASSPAGTGGGEQYF.

This chain links TRBV11-2 with TRBJ2-3; D is unresolved. The germline V gene has CDR1 SGHAT and CDR2 FQNNGV. The V and J ends lost 5 bases and 0 bases respectively, with 9 bases between them. The CDR3 loop spans 14 amino acids. This CDR3 is CASSPGLSTDTQYF. CDR3 sequence (DNA): TGTGCCAGCAGCCCAGGCTTAAGCACAGATACGCAGTATTTT.

This clonotype was observed a handful of times. CDR3 residues: CSVDWDRGHRGYTF. In DNA, the CDR3 is TGCAGCGTTGATTGGGACAGGGGGCACCGAGGCTACACCTTC. The chain links TRBV29-1 to TRBJ1-2; TRBD1 matches 12 bases. V shed 3 bases, J shed 8 bases, and the junction held 7 bases outside the gene matches. The CDR3 runs to 14 residues. From germline, CDR1 is SQVTM and CDR2 ANQGSEA.

This clonotype has more than one count but fewer than ten. V gene TRBV12-3 or TRBV12-4 combines with J gene TRBJ1-3, with D tentatively TRBD1 (5 bases). The CDR3 sequence is 15 residues long. The V end was cut by 7 bases, the J end by 0 bases, with 13 bases between. The CDR3 DNA sequence: TGTGCCAGCACTTCGCATGGGGGCTCTGGAAACACCATATATTTT. Translated, it gives CASTSHGGSGNTIYF.

The chain couples TRBV6-5 to TRBJ1-1; 9 nucleotides agree with TRBD1. This CDR3 has 15 amino acids. Germline-derived CDR1 and CDR2 are MNHEY and SVGAGI. V dropped 5 bases and J dropped 4; count of bases not matched to a gene: 8. The DNA of the CDR3 is TGTGCCAGCAGTCTCTCCGGGACAGGGTTCACTGAAGCTTTCTTT. Encoded protein: CASSLSGTGFTEAFF.

Only a few counts were recorded for this clonotype. This chain joins TRBV7-9 and TRBJ1-1; D is unclear. V was pared by 2 bases and J by 4 bases, with 5 bases between. The CDR3 is 12 residues long. CDR1 and CDR2 from the germline V gene are SEHNR and FQNEAQ (reference sequence). CDR3 nucleotides: TGTGCCAGCAGCTTAAGGGTCACTGAAGCTTTCTTT. Translation gives CASSLRVTEAFF.

This clonotype was seen many times. The J gene is TRBJ2-7, the V gene TRBV30; TRBD1 might be the D (6 bases). Germline values: CDR1 GTSNPN, CDR2 SVGIG (reference sequence). This CDR3 spans 12 amino acids. Trimming removed 1 base at V and 13 bases at J, with 17 bases between. CDR3 coding DNA: TGTGCCTGGAGTGAAACAGGGCCTACTCATTACTTC. Amino acid sequence: CAWSETGPTHYF.

This clonotype was found a few times. The chain couples TRBV7-2 to TRBJ1-6; the match to TRBD1 covers 7 bases. The J segment lost 9 bases and the V segment lost 6 bases, leaving 8 bases of the junction unmatched. Germline assignment: CDR1 SGHTA and CDR2 FQGNSA. CDR3 size: 14 residues. CDR3 loop: CASRRIQGSSPLHF. The CDR3 DNA reads as TGTGCCAGCAGACGAATACAGGGGAGTTCACCCCTCCACTTT.

This clonotype came up a few times. The CDR3 loop reads CASGYFTSTGELFF. For the CDR3, the DNA is TGTGCCAGCGGGTACTTTACTTCCACCGGGGAGCTGTTTTTT. This sequence joins TRBV7-8 and TRBJ2-2; D is unresolved. V gave up 8 bases and J gave up 4 bases, with 14 bases separating them. The germline V gene encodes CDR1 SGHVS and CDR2 FQNEAQ. CDR3 length: 14 residues.

This clonotype turned up a few times. J is TRBJ1-2 and V is TRBV24-1, with 11 bases aligning to TRBD1. The CDR3 loop spans 18 amino acids. Losses at the gene ends were 3 bases for V and 6 bases for J; bases not matched to a gene: 14. Per germline, CDR1 KGHDR and CDR2 SFDVKD. CDR3 protein: CATSDTEIGQGAYNGYTF. DNA for the CDR3: TGTGCCACCAGTGATACCGAAATTGGACAGGGGGCTTATAATGGCTACACCTTC.

This clonotype was seen a few times. The rearrangement uses TRBV25-1 and TRBJ2-7; D may be TRBD2 (5 bases). CDR3 size: 13 residues. The ends were cut back, 2 bases at V and 4 bases at J, with 9 bases in the middle. The V gene's germline CDR1 is MGHDK and CDR2 SYGVNS. CDR3 region: CASSEKLAYEQYF. CDR3 nucleotides: TGTGCCAGCAGTGAAAAGCTAGCATACGAGCAGTACTTC.

J is TRBJ1-2 and V is TRBV25-1; 10 nucleotides agree with TRBD1. V gave up 5 bases and J gave up 0 bases; unmatched junction bases: 9. CDR1 is MGHDK and CDR2 is SYGVNS in the germline V gene. There are 17 residues in the CDR3. DNA for the CDR3: TGTGCCAGCAGTCCGGGACAGGGGACCCCTTCTAACTATGGCTACACCTTC. Protein sequence: CASSPGQGTPSNYGYTF.